A single T cell receptor beta chain is shown here with its context. The antigen is unknown. Noted time point: patch test 1, 2 weeks after DPC sensitization. Treatment meaning: therapeutic diphenylcyclopropenone sensitization with weekly scalp DPC. TCRdb re-analysed the RACE reads in MiXCR, keeping a single row per CDR3 protein. Here the sample spans about 380,000 distinct CDR3 sequences, approximately 5.1% being singletons. Trimming left V 4 bases short and J 8 bases short, with 9 bases between. This CDR3 region has 12 residues. CDR1 and CDR2 (germline): MNHEY, SVGAGI. The entry originates in a study of human T cells and chemical hapten exposure. Study at large: The sensitizing agent was 2% DPC, placed on around 2 cm by around 2 cm of upper inner arm skin. Alopecia areata, totalis and universalis patients, mostly female, were included.

Study results and caveats: PT1 expanded TCR counts correlated positively with patch test score.

This sample comprised whole blood, obtained in connection with sensitization to the hapten diphenylcyclopropenone (DPC). This chain connects TRBV6-5 to TRBJ2-1; tentatively, D is TRBD1 (6 bases). This clonotype was obtained from a woman aged 50 to 65 with alopecia areata. Some clones in this sample may be carry-over from other donors' samples. This chain's CDR3 is CASSSNRDEQFF. The CDR3 nucleotides read TGTGCCAGCAGTTCCAACAGGGATGAGCAGTTCTTC.